The TCR beta chain under discussion was sequenced for a study of shared clonotypes between healthy human individuals. Of note for this clone: An end of the junction does not agree with germline; a read error may underlie this.

Germline CDR1 reads SGHDN; CDR2 reads FVKESK. This CDR3 contains 14 residues. Sequencing used immunoSEQ multiplex PCR; TCRdb keeps in-frame clones, though not all of them. The sample holds over 1.4 million clones, roughly 97% seen once. This clonotype originated in a man aged 30 to 45 in good health. Sequenced: naive CD4+ T cells sorted from blood. Subset noted: CD45RA+ positively selected. This chain connects TRBV14 to TRBJ1-5; 10 nucleotides align to TRBD1. The CDR3 nucleotides read TGCGCCAGCAGCCCCCGGGACAGGGGTCAGCCCCAGCATTTT. It is translated as CASSPRDRGQPQHF.